This T cell receptor (beta chain) appears in the sequencing data of a study of neurological immune-mediated disorders. This CDR3 contains 15 residues. Germline trimming cut 1 base from V and 2 bases from J; bases unmatched to any gene: 3. Germline CDR1 and CDR2: SGDLS and YYNGEE. TCRdb reanalysed the 5' RACE reads using MiXCR and keeps one entry per CDR3 protein. The sample includes tens of thousands of distinct CDR3 sequences, 9.4% seen only once; the top ten take 1.7%. This clonotype was recorded many times. The sequencing sample was made of PBMCs. The receptor was isolated from a middle-aged man in good health. The rearrangement joins TRBV9 to TRBJ2-7, with 10 bases lining up with TRBD2. CDR3 residues: CASSVSSGGTYEQYF. Written as DNA, the CDR3 is TGTGCCAGCAGCGTAAGTAGCGGGGGGACCTACGAGCAGTACTTC.